The present T cell receptor (beta chain) was sequenced within a study of T cell responses to AZD1222 COVID-19 vaccine. Points from the study as a whole: The CD4 TCRs associated with vaccination extended across spike and predominated at 160-218 and 743-854. Spike-specific TCR breadth and depth rose after two AZD1222 doses. The sample set comprised mostly white British donors with more females, and clonal diversity was possibly underestimated. Variant regions that are unmutated are reportedly the target of nearly half of spike-specific TCRs.

This CDR3 has 13 residues. Between the trimmed V and J ends, which lost 6 bases and 0 bases, there was a span of 6 bases. Per germline, CDR1 MNHEY and CDR2 SVGAGI. For this clone: Its matching antigen is unknown. The sample carries other DNA sequences with the same CDR3.

Assay used: immunoSEQ multiplex PCR; TCRdb lists only in-frame clones, some missing. The sample includes 150,000 to 200,000 clones, 94% seen only once; the top ten take roughly 5.5%. This receptor was obtained from an adult who received the AZD1222 COVID-19 vaccine. This material consisted of peripheral blood, taken 28 days after the second AZD1222 dose. This chain joins TRBV6-5 and TRBJ1-5; D is uncertain. Here the CDR3 DNA reads TGTGCCAGCAGGACTGATAGCAATCAGCCCCAGCATTTT. It yields the protein CASRTDSNQPQHF.